Described below is a single T cell receptor beta chain sequence and its context. Its target is unknown. V was clipped by 0 bases and J by 3 bases; unmatched bases: 4. Germline V lookup: CDR1 MNHEY, CDR2 SMNVEV (reference sequence). This CDR3 is built from 15 residues. Profiling relied on immunoSEQ multiplex PCR, and the TCRdb table lists in-frame clones only, not all of them. The table includes some 100,000 clones, roughly 87% detected once. The sample belongs to a study of T cell responses to AZD1222 COVID-19 vaccine. Turning to the study itself: The analysis combined second doses at about 4 or about 12 weeks.

General study results and limits: Clonal diversity may have been underestimated, and the donors were mostly white British, with more females than males. Without day 14 samples, only post-peak T cell repertoires were studied.

The chain has TRBV27 and TRBJ2-7; 8 nucleotides agree with TRBD2. Sequencing was performed on peripheral blood, taken on day 0 of AZD1222 vaccination. The sequence was obtained from an adult in good health. Here the CDR3 DNA reads TGTGCCAGCAGTTTATCCCCCGGGACTAGCTACGAGCAGTACTTC. This gives the protein CASSLSPGTSYEQYF.